The clone carrying this T cell receptor beta chain was found a few times. Its antigen is unidentified. This CDR3 comprises 15 residues. Trimming took off 6 bases at V and 0 bases at J, with 12 bases between the two ends. Germline assignment: CDR1 MDHEN and CDR2 SYDVKM. This sample stems from a study of beta chain features in type 1 diabetes. Looking at the study overall: All samples yielded about 100 million examined sorted cells.

Findings of the study overall: For patients, the naive, central memory and Treg TCRB repertoires appeared more alike than for healthy donors. People with Type 1 diabetes carried modestly yet significantly shorter TCRB CDR3s in all four CD4+ subsets.

The authors reverse transcribed all of the isolated RNA, so sequencing captured expressed TCRB transcripts. Using immunoSEQ multiplex PCR, the repertoire was profiled, and TCRdb retains in-frame clones only, with some absent. This repertoire shows roughly 610,000 clones, around 15% found once; its top ten account for 0.07% to 0.095%. The specimen sequenced was naive CD4+ T cells from blood. The TCR was taken from a man between 18 and 35 years old in good health. The rearrangement joins TRBV28 to TRBJ1-5, with a possible D match to TRBD1 (6 bases). As DNA, the CDR3 is TGTGCCAGCAGCAACGACAGGAATAGCAATCAGCCCCAGCATTTT. This codes for CASSNDRNSNQPQHF.